This T cell receptor beta chain was recovered during a study of shared T cell receptors in the human thymus. Germline CDR1 SGHVS, CDR2 FNYEAQ. The length of the CDR3 is 17 residues. V dropped 8 bases and J dropped 4; count of bases not matched to a gene: 19. Assay used: immunoSEQ multiplex PCR; TCRdb lists only in-frame clones, some missing. The sample includes 550,000 to 800,000 clones, approximately 85% seen only once; the top ten take 0.0095% to 0.013%. In addition, the sample was reused for a study of human thymus T cells. As reported in that work: Healthy Finnish infants undergoing corrective surgery for congenital heart defects were the donors. Corrective cardiac operations yielded the resected thymus tissue. Among thymic and blood repertoires, usage of V and J genes appeared biased. Related work showed strongly overlapping thymic repertoires across unrelated individuals.

This receptor was taken from a girl in the first two years of life with a congenital heart defect. Sequenced: thymocytes. The V call is TRBV7-6, the J call TRBJ1-2, with 7 positions matching TRBD1. The CDR3 here is CASAPPGQARLSYGYTF. Here the CDR3 DNA reads TGTGCCAGCGCACCGCCCGGACAGGCCCGATTAAGCTATGGCTACACCTTC.